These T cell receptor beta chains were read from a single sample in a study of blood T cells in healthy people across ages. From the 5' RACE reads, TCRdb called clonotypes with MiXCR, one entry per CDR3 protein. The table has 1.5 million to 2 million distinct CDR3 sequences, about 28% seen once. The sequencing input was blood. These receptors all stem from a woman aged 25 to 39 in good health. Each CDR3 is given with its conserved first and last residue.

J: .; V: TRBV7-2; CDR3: CASSLSSGITGETQYF
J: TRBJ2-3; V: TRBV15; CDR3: CATSSRQGQLTDTQYF
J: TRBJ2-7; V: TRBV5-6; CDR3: CASSDPTGTYEQYF
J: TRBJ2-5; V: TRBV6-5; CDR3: CASSTGAQETQYF
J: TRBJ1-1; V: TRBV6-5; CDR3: CASSYSPGGRGTEAFF
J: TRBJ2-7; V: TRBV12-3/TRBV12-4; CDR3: CASSPGTGITYEQYF
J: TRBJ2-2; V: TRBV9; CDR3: CASNQAGDTGELFF
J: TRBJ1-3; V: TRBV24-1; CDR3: CATSGDSPSSGNTIYF
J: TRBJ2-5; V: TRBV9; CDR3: CASSVVSGETQYF
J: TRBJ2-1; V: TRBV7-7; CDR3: CASSWDTQETQFF
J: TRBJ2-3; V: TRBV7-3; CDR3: CASSPSSDTDTQYF
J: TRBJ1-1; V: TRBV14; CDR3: CASSQAKDRAFGAFF
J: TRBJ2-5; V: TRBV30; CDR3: CAWSPSDGTQYF
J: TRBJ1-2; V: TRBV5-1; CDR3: CASSSPSSSYGYTF
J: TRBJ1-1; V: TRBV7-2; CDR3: CASSFWGGWTEAFF
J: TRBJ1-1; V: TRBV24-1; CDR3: CATSDYDPGGYSEAFF
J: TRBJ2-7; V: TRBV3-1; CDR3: CASSQDGFYRAAYEQYF
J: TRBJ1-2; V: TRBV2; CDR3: CTKTADYGYTF
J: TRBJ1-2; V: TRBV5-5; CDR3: CASSFRLYGYTF
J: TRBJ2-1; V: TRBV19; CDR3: CASSPERKPNEQFF
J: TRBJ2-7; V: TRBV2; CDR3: CAGGQESYEQYF
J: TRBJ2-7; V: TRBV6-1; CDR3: CATGRDSYEQYF
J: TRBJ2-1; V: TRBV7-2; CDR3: CASSIGSDGNEQFF
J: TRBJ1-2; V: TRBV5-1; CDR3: CASSLSTGSYGYTF
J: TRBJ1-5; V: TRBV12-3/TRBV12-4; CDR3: CASSAYRTPGQPQHF
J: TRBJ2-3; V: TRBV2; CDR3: CASSERDRLQYF
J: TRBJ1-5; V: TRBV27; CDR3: CASSLHGPSDSNQPQHF
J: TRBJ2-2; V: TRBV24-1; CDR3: CATSGSGSPGELFF
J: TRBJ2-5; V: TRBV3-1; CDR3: CASSPWGSRGETQYF
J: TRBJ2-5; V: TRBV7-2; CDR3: CASSSDYKETQYF
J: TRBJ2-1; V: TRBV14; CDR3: CASSQVAGGNNEQFF
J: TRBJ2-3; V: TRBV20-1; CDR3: CSAMRSGVSDTQYF
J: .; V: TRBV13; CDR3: CASSPREPQRDEQYF
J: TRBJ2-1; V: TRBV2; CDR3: CASTGTGAYNEQFF